What follows describes a single T cell receptor beta chain. What this receptor recognizes is not known. Per-nucleotide qualities are absent, and no much larger clonotype sits a single base away. TCRbeta CDR3 regions were amplified from genomic DNA by means of the immunoSEQ Assay, a bias-controlled multiplex PCR. The paper's data handling went like this. The number of nucleated cells in each sample was estimated by amplification of reference gene primers within the assay. To quantify the absolute abundance of each unique TCRbeta CDR3 rearrangement, sequence reads were collapsed and filtered. For each sample, productive Simpson clonality was calculated as the square root of Simpson's diversity index over productive rearrangements. TCRdb provides this immuneACCESS table in a form limited to in-frame rearrangements. Some clones are lacking; in checked studies, under half of them reflect an unresolved V gene, and why the rest are absent is not known. V, J and clone size are taken as reported in that table, and D and trimming were inferred from the DNA itself. This sample holds about 200,000 clones; 90% were observed only once. 0.5% to 0.6% of the sample lies in the top ten.

These data originate in a study of blood T cell repertoires in COVID-19 (dated by TCRdb to about 2020). In the study overall: Samples from collaborators originated in the United States, Italy and Spain and spanned both the acute and convalescent phases of COVID-19. The prospective study material was composed of cDNA or gDNA derived from T cells, B-cell-depleted T cells, or PBMCs. Deeply sampled blood TCRbeta repertoires from subjects exposed to, actively infected with, or recovered from COVID-19 were included in the dataset. The repertoires were made available in a free public database intended to serve as a resource for research on the immune response to SARS-CoV-2. The samples were drawn from the first 160 participants of the ongoing ImmuneRACE study and from 1,254 subjects provided by 6 global collaborators. The sample metadata nearly always contained a de-identified subject ID, COVID-19 status, age in years and sex. Where HLA class I and class II types were available, the types were taken from metadata supplied by the sample provider, not from assay-based typing.

Summary of the overall study and its limitations: Clinical and demographic metadata were provided uncurated, with the amount varying by source and participant.

Clipping removes 8 bases from V and 1 base from J, with 0 as the unmatched junction base count. From the germline V gene, CDR1 is SNHLY and CDR2 is FYNNEI. The CDR3 has 12 amino acids, counting the end cysteine and phenylalanine. The CDR3 DNA has 36 bases and is translated from base 1. Each collaborating institution followed its own protocols to collect whole blood in K2EDTA tubes. For TCRbeta analysis, collaborators shipped samples in one of three forms: frozen whole blood, isolated PBMCs, or DNA extracted from either of those sample types. Material for sequencing was peripheral blood. The TCR was taken from a man aged 45-60 years with acute or convalescent COVID-19. Here the chain combines TRBV2 and TRBJ2-3; 7 bases in the junction line up with TRBD2. The DNA sequence follows: TGTGCCAGCCGGGGGGGCACAGATACGCAGTATTTT. Translated, it reads CASRGGTDTQYF.